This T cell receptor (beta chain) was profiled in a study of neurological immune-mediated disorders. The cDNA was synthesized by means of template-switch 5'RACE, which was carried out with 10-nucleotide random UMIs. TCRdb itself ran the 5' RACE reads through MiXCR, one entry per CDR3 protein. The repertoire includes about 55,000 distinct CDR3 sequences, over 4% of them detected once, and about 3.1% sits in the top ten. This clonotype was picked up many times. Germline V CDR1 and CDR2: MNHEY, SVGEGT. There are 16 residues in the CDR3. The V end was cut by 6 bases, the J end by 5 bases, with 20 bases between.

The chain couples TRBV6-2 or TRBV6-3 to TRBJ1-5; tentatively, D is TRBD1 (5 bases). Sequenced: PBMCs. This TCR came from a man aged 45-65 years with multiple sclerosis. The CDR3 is CASSRLPIKGHQPQHF. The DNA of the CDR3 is TGTGCCAGCAGCAGACTGCCCATTAAGGGGCATCAGCCCCAGCATTTT.